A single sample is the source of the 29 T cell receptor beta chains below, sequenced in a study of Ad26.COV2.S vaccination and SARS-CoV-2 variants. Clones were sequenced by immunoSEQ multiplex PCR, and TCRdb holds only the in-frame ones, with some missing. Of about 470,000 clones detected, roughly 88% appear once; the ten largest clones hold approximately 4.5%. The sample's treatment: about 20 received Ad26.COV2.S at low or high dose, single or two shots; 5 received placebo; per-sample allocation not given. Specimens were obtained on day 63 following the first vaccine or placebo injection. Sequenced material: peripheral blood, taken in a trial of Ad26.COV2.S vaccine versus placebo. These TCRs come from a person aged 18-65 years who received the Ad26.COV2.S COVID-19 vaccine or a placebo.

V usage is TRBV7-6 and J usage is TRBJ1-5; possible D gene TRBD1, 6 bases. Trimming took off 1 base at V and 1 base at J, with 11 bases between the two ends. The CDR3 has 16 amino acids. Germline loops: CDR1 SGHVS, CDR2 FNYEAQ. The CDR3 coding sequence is TGTGCCAGCAGCTTAGGTACAGGGTGGAGCAATCAGCCCCAGCATTTT. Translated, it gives CASSLGTGWSNQPQHF.

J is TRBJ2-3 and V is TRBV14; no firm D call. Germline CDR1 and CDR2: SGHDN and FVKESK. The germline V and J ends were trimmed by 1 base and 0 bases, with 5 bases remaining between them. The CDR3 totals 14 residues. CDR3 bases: TGTGCCAGCAGCCAAGTACCAAGCACAGATACGCAGTATTTT. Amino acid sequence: CASSQVPSTDTQYF.

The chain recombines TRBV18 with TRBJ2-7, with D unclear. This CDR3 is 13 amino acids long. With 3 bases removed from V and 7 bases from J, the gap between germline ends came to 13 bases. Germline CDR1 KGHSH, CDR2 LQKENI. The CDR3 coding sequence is TGTGCCAGCTCACCGGCCGGGTCCGGAGAGCAGTACTTC. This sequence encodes CASSPAGSGEQYF.

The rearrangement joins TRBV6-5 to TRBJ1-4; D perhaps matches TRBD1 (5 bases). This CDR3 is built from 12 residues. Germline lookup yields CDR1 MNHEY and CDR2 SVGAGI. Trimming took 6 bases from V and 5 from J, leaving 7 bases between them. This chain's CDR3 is CASRQANEKLFF. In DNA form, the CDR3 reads TGTGCCAGCAGACAGGCGAATGAAAAACTGTTTTTT.

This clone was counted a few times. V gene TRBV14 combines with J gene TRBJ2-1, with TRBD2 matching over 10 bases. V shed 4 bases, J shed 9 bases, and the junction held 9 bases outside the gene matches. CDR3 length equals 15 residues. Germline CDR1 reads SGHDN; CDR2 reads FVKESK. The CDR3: CASSRSGRDFGEQFF. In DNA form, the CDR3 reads TGTGCCAGCAGCCGAAGCGGGAGGGACTTTGGTGAGCAGTTCTTC.

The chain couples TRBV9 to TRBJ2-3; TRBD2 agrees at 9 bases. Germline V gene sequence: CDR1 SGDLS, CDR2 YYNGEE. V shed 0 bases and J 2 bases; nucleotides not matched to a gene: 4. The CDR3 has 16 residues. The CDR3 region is CASSVEGGGVTDTQYF. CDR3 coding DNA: TGTGCCAGCAGCGTAGAAGGCGGGGGGGTCACAGATACGCAGTATTTT.

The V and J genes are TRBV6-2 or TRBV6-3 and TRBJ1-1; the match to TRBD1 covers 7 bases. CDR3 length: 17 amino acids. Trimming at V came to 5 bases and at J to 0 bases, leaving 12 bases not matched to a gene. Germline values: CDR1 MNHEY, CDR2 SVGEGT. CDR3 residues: CASSGETGMQVNTEAFF. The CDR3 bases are TGTGCCAGCAGTGGGGAGACAGGGATGCAAGTGAACACTGAAGCTTTCTTT.

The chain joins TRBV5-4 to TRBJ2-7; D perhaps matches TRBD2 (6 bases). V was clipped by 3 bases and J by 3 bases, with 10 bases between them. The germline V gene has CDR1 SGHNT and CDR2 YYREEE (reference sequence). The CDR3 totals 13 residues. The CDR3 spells CASSSGALYEQYF. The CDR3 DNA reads TGTGCCAGCAGCTCGGGAGCCCTCTACGAGCAGTACTTC.

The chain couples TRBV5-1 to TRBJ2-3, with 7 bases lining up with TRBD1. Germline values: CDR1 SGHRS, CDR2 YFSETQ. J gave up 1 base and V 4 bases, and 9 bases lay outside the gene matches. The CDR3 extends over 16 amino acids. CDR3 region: CASSNQQGWGTDTQYF. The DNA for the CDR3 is TGCGCCAGCAGCAACCAACAGGGGTGGGGCACAGATACGCAGTATTTT.

This CDR3 reads CASSLLMWAQNNSPLHF. The CDR3 nucleotides are TGTGCCAGCAGCCTCTTAATGTGGGCACAGAACAATTCACCCCTCCACTTT. The rearrangement uses TRBV7-2 and TRBJ1-6; D unresolved. V was shortened by 5 bases and J by 7 bases, with 21 bases between the two germline ends. Germline V gene sequence: CDR1 SGHTA, CDR2 FQGNSA. The CDR3 sequence is 17 residues long.

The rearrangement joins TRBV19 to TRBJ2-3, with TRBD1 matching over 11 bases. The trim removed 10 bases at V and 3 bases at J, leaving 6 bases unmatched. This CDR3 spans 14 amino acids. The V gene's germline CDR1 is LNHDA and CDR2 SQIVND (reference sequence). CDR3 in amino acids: CATGQGALTDTQYF. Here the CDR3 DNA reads TGTGCCACCGGACAGGGGGCGTTAACAGATACGCAGTATTTT.

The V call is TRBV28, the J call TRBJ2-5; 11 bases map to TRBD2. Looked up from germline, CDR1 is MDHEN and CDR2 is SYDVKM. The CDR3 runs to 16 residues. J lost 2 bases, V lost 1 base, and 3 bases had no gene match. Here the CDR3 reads CASSLFSGRGQETQYF. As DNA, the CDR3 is TGTGCCAGCAGTTTATTTAGCGGGAGGGGTCAAGAGACCCAGTACTTC.

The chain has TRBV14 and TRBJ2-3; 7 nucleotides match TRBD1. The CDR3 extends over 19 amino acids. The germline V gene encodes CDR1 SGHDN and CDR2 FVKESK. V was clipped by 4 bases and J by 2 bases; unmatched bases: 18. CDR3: CASSPPSFDRVRYTDTQYF. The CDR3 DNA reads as TGTGCCAGCAGCCCACCTTCTTTCGACAGGGTCAGATACACAGATACGCAGTATTTT.

Here the CDR3 reads CASSPQRQGIGLTDTQYF. DNA for the CDR3: TGTGCCAGCAGCCCGCAACGACAGGGAATAGGGCTCACAGATACGCAGTATTTT. The V and J genes are TRBV7-9 and TRBJ2-3, with TRBD1 matching 7 bases. The CDR3 is 18 residues long. Germline CDR1 SEHNR, CDR2 FQNEAQ (reference sequence). Trimming removed 5 bases from V and 2 bases from J; junction bases left unmatched: 16.

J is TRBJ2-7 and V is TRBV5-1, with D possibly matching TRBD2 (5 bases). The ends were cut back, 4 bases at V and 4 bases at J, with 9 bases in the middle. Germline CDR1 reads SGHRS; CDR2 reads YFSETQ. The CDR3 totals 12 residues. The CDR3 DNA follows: TGCGCCAGCAGCCCGGGGAGATACGAGCAGTACTTC. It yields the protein CASSPGRYEQYF.

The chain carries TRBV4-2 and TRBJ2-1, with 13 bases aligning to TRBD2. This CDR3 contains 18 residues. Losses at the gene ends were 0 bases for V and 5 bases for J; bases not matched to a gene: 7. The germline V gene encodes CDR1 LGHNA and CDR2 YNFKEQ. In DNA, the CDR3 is TGTGCCAGCAGCCAAGATCCTTGGACTAGCGGGAGCAACAATGAGCAGTTCTTC. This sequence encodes CASSQDPWTSGSNNEQFF.

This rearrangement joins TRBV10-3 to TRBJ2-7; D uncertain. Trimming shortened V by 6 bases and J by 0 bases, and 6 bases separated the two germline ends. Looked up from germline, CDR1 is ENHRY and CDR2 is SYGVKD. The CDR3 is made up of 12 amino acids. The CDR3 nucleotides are TGTGCCATCAGGCAAGCCTCCTACGAGCAGTACTTC. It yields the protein CAIRQASYEQYF.

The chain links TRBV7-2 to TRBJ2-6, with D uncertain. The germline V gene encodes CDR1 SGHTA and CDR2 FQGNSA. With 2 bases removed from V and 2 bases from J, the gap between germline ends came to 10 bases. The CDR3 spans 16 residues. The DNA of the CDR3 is TGTGCCAGCAGCTTACGAACGTCCCCTGGGGCCAACGTCCTGACTTTC. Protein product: CASSLRTSPGANVLTF.

Written as DNA, the CDR3 is TGTGCCAGCAGCTTCGGGACAGGGGGAAGCTCTGGAAACACCATATATTTT. Translated: CASSFGTGGSSGNTIYF. V usage is TRBV7-9 and J usage is TRBJ1-3; 11 bases line up with TRBD1. Trimming at V came to 3 bases and at J to 0 bases, leaving 4 bases not matched to a gene. The germline gives CDR1 SEHNR, CDR2 FQNEAQ (reference sequence). This CDR3 is 17 amino acids long.

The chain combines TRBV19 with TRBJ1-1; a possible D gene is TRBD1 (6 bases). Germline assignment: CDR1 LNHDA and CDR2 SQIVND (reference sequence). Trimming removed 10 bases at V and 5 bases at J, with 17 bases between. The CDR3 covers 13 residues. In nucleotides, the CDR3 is TGTGCCACCCAGTATCAGGGGAGGACTGAAGCTTTCTTT. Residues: CATQYQGRTEAFF.

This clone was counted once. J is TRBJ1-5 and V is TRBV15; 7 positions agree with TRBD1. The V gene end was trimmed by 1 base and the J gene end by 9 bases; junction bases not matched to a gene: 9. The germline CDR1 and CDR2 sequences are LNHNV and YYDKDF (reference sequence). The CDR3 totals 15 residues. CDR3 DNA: TGTGCCACCAGCAGAGGGGAGAGGGGGCTGGGGCCCCAGCATTTT. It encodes CATSRGERGLGPQHF.

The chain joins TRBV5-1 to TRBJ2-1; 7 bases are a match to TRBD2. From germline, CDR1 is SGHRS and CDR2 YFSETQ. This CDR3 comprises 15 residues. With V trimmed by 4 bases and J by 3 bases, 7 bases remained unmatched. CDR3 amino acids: CASSGSGTIYNEQFF. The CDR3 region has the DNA TGCGCCAGCAGCGGAAGCGGGACCATCTACAATGAGCAGTTCTTC. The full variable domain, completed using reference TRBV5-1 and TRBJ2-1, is KAGVTQTPRYLIKTRGQQVTLSCSPISGHRSVSWYQQTPGQGLQFLFEYFSETQRNKGNFPGRFSGRQFSNSRSEMNVSTLELGDSALYLCASSGSGTIYNEQFFGPGTRLTVL.

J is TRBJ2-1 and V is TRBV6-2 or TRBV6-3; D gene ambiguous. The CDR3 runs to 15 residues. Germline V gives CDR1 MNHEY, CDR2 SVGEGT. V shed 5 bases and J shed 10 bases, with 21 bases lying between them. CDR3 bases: TGTGCCAGCAGTGCCCCTCCGGGCCCAGAATGGGAGCAGTTCTTC. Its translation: CASSAPPGPEWEQFF.

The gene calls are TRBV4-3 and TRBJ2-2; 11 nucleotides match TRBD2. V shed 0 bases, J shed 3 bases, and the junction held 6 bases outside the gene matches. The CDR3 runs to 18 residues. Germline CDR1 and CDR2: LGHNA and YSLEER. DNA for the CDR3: TGCGCCAGCAGCCAAGACTGGCGGGGACTAGCGGACACCGGGGAGCTGTTTTTT. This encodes CASSQDWRGLADTGELFF.

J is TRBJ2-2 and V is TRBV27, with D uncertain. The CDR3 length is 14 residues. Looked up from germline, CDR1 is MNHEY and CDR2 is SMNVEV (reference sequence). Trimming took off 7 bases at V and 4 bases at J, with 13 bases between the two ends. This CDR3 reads CASTNKPGTGELFF. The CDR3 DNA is TGTGCCAGCACCAATAAGCCCGGCACCGGGGAGCTGTTTTTT.

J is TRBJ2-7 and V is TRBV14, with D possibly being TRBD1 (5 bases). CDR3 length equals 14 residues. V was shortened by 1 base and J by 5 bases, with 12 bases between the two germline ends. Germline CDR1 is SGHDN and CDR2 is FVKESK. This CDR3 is CASSQASGYHEQYF. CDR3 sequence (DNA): TGTGCCAGCAGCCAAGCGTCAGGGTACCACGAGCAGTACTTC. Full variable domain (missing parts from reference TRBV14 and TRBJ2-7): EAGVTQFPSHSVIEKGQTVTLRCDPISGHDNLYWYRRVMGKEIKFLLHFVKESKQDESGMPNNRFLAERTGGTYSTLKVQPAELEDSGVYFCASSQASGYHEQYFGPGTRLTVT.

DNA of the CDR3: TGTGCCAGTAGTATGGTGGGTAGCAATCAGCCCCAGCATTTT. This sequence encodes CASSMVGSNQPQHF. The chain employs TRBV19 and TRBJ1-5; D is uncertain. The CDR3 is 14 residues long. Germline-derived CDR1 and CDR2 are LNHDA and SQIVND (reference sequence). V lost 3 bases and J lost 0, with 6 bases in between.

The CDR3 region has the DNA TGCGCCAGCAGCTTGGAGACAGGGGGCGCCGGAAAGTACGAGCAGTACTTC. Protein sequence: CASSLETGGAGKYEQYF. The chain links TRBV5-1 to TRBJ2-7, with 10 bases aligning to TRBD1. The germline V gene has CDR1 SGHRS and CDR2 YFSETQ. This CDR3 contains 17 residues. V was pared by 0 bases and J by 4 bases, with 10 bases of the junction left unmatched.

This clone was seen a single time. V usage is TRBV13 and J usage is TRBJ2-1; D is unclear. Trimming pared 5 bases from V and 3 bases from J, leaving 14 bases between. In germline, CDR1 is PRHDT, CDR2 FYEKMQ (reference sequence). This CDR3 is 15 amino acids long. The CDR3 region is CASSPGIAVYNEQFF. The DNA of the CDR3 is TGTGCCAGCAGCCCTGGTATAGCTGTCTACAATGAGCAGTTCTTC.